Below are 10 T cell receptor beta chains sequenced from a single sample in a study of T and B cells in COVID-19 patients. Multiplex PCR with BIOMED2 TRB-A/B primer pools amplified TRB rearrangements. TCRdb recomputed calls from the multiplex PCR reads with MiXCR, one row per CDR3 protein. Among several thousand distinct CDR3 sequences, roughly 27% were seen once, and the ten largest hold just over 5.5%. Each TRB amplification used about 250-550 ng of genomic DNA from blood. The specimen sequenced was blood. These receptors were obtained from a human donor who had recovered from COVID-19.

The chain recombines TRBV19 with TRBJ1-1, with 11 bases that match TRBD1. The CDR3 is made up of 13 amino acids. V gave up 8 bases and J gave up 6 bases; unmatched junction bases: 5. From germline, CDR1 is LNHDA and CDR2 SQIVND (reference sequence). The CDR3 DNA is TGTGCCAGTTGGACAGGGGGCGACCCTGAAGCTTTCTTT. The encoded protein is CASWTGGDPEAFF.

In its sample, this clonotype is medium-sized. This chain links TRBV18 with TRBJ2-7, with D unresolved. The CDR3 is 14 residues long. Germline CDR1 is KGHSH and CDR2 is LQKENI. V was trimmed by 0 bases and J by 2 bases, leaving 8 bases between them. In DNA, the CDR3 is TGTGCCAGCTCACCACCGGGCAGCCCCTACGAGCAGTACTTC. Its translation is CASSPPGSPYEQYF.

The chain has TRBV6-5 and TRBJ2-1, with 7 bases matching TRBD2. Unmatched junction bases numbered 11, after V lost 6 bases and J lost 6 bases. CDR1 and CDR2 from the germline V gene are MNHEY and SVGAGI. CDR3 length: 15 residues. The CDR3 DNA reads as TGTGCCAGCAGCCCCCCTGCGGGGGTTTCCAATGAGCAGTTCTTC. As protein: CASSPPAGVSNEQFF.

By sample fraction, this clonotype is medium-sized. The V and J genes are TRBV19 and TRBJ2-2, with D uncertain. The CDR3 sequence is 14 residues long. Germline CDR1 and CDR2: LNHDA and SQIVND (reference sequence). The ends were cut back, 3 bases at V and 6 bases at J, with 11 bases in the middle. Here the CDR3 reads CASSIPGRSGELFF. CDR3 nucleotides: TGTGCCAGTAGTATCCCCGGGCGGTCCGGGGAGCTGTTTTTT. The full variable domain, rest sourced from reference TRBV19 and TRBJ2-2, is DGGITQSPKYLFRKEGQNVTLSCEQNLNHDAMYWYRQDPGQGLRLIYYSQIVNDFQKGDIAEGYSVSREKKESFPLTVTSAQKNPTAFYLCASSIPGRSGELFFGEGSRLTVL.

This clonotype has only one observation. The chain uses TRBV7-2 and TRBJ2-1; D possibly corresponds to TRBD2 (5 bases). V lost 5 bases, J lost 9 bases, and 20 bases lay in between. CDR1 is SGHTA and CDR2 is FQGNSA in the germline V gene. CDR3 length: 15 residues. The CDR3 DNA reads TGTGCCAGCAGCCCTCTAGCTAGTTATCTTGGTGAGCAGTTCTTC. Residues: CASSPLASYLGEQFF.

This chain uses TRBV5-6 with TRBJ1-2; 9 bases match TRBD1. The CDR3 covers 14 residues. J gave up 7 bases and V 0 bases, and 4 bases lay outside the gene matches. Germline CDR1 reads SGHDT; CDR2 reads YYEEEE. The CDR3 sequence is CASSLEQGAGGYTF. CDR3 coding DNA: TGTGCCAGCAGCTTGGAACAGGGGGCCGGTGGCTACACCTTC.

This CDR3 reads CASSLGRGQRYPVYEQYF. CDR3 DNA: TGTGCCAGCAGCTTAGGGCGGGGACAGCGTTACCCCGTCTACGAGCAGTACTTC. V usage is TRBV7-9 and J usage is TRBJ2-7, with D tentatively TRBD1 (7 bases). The CDR3 runs to 18 residues. V was trimmed by 1 base and J by 3 bases, leaving 22 bases between them. Germline assignment: CDR1 SEHNR and CDR2 FQNEAQ (reference sequence).

The V gene is TRBV7-9, the J gene TRBJ1-1; TRBD1 agrees at 7 bases. J was trimmed by 1 base and V by 2 bases; bases with no gene match: 4. Germline CDR1 reads SEHNR; CDR2 reads FQNEAQ (reference sequence). This CDR3 contains 15 residues. CDR3 amino acids: CASSLFRGGNTEAFF. CDR3 nucleotide sequence: TGTGCCAGCAGCTTATTCAGGGGGGGGAACACTGAAGCTTTCTTT. Based on the CDR3 plus reference TRBV7-9 and TRBJ1-1, the full variable domain is DTGVSQNPRHKITKRGQNVTFRCDPISEHNRLYWYRQTLGQGPEFLTYFQNEAQLEKSRLLSDRFSAERPKGSFSTLEIQRTEQGDSAMYLCASSLFRGGNTEAFFGQGTRLTVV.

Note on this clonotype: A read error is possible here, since a much larger clone lies one base away. In nucleotides, the CDR3 is TGTGCCAGCAGCCCTCGACCCGAGAAGGAGACCCAGTACTTC. As protein: CASSPRPEKETQYF. The chain is built from TRBV7-2 and TRBJ2-5; D gene uncertain. This CDR3 is built from 14 residues. Germline values: CDR1 SGHTA, CDR2 FQGNSA. The V gene lost 5 bases and the J gene lost 5 bases, with 15 bases spanning the gap. Full variable domain (remainder filled in from reference TRBV7-2 and TRBJ2-5): GAGVSQSPSNKVTEKGKDVELRCDPISGHTALYWYRQSLGQGLEFLIYFQGNSAPDKSGLPSDRFSAERTGGSVSTLTIQRTQQEDSAVYLCASSPRPEKETQYFGPGTRLLVL.

This clonotype was observed a handful of times. The DNA of the CDR3 is TGTGCCAGCAGTGAGGGACAGGGGAATGAAGCTTTCTTT. Translated: CASSEGQGNEAFF. V gene TRBV6-1 combines with J gene TRBJ1-1; 10 bases are shared with TRBD1. The CDR3 has 13 residues. The trim removed 3 bases at V and 7 bases at J, leaving 2 bases unmatched. The germline CDR1 and CDR2 sequences are MNHNS and SASEGT.